This T cell receptor (beta chain) stems from a study of blood T cell repertoires in COVID-19. This clone was picked up many times. The table came from immunoSEQ multiplex PCR; TCRdb's copy has only in-frame clones and leaves some out. The sample lists 85,000 to 130,000 clones; 60% to 80% were seen once. Sequencing used peripheral blood. The TCR was taken from a human donor with acute or convalescent COVID-19. The donor label of this sample is uncertain.

The CDR3 spells CASSLTDRVEQYF. CDR3 DNA: TGTGCCAGCAGCTTGACCGACAGGGTCGAGCAGTACTTC. The gene calls are TRBV5-6 and TRBJ2-7; 7 bases line up with TRBD1. V dropped 1 base and J dropped 6; count of bases not matched to a gene: 4. CDR1 and CDR2 from the germline V gene are SGHDT and YYEEEE. This CDR3 comprises 13 residues.